The rows below give T cell receptor beta chains drawn from one sample of a study of blood T cell repertoires in COVID-19. Profiling relied on immunoSEQ multiplex PCR, and the TCRdb table lists in-frame clones only, not all of them. The sample holds approximately 45,000 clones, about 89% seen once. Sequencing used peripheral blood. The origin of the receptors is an elderly woman with COVID-19, enrolled during active disease. Both conserved end residues are part of each CDR3. D genes are given only for firm matches. Clone sizes are given selectively: once, few, many, or a class where the clone is expanded.

j_call	v_call	clone_size	d_call	cdr3_length	cdr3_nt	cdr3_aa
TRBJ2-3	TRBV4-1	.	TRBD2	16	TGCGCCAGCAGCCCCGGACTAGCCCTTAGCACAGATACGCAGTATTTT	CASSPGLALSTDTQYF
TRBJ2-7	TRBV6-2/TRBV6-3	.	TRBD1	15	TGTGCCAGCAGTGACGGCGGGACAGGGTCAAGCGAGCAGTACTTC	CASSDGGTGSSEQYF
TRBJ2-3	TRBV5-1	.	TRBD2	17	TGCGCCAGCAGTACCTTAAAGACTAGCGGGGGGACAGATACGCAGTATTTT	CASSTLKTSGGTDTQYF
TRBJ1-2	TRBV28	once	TRBD1	15	TGTGCCAGCAGTGACGGGACAGCTACACCCAGGGGCTACACCTTC	CASSDGTATPRGYTF
TRBJ2-7	TRBV6-6	.	TRBD1	14	TGTGCCAGCAGTTCACAGGGGAATAGGGACGGGCAGTACTTC	CASSSQGNRDGQYF
TRBJ1-3	TRBV7-7	.	.	15	TGTGCTAGCAGCCCCACAGACAGTTCTGGAAACACCATATATTTT	CASSPTDSSGNTIYF
TRBJ2-1	TRBV4-2	.	.	16	TGTGCCAGCAGCCAAATAGGGGCCACCCGGGTCAATGAGCAGTTCTTC	CASSQIGATRVNEQFF
TRBJ2-7	TRBV21-1	.	.	18	.	CASSKVGVGTGLIYEQYF
TRBJ1-3	TRBV7-2	.	.	16	TGTGCCAGCAGTCCCGCCAGGGTCAGCTCTGGAAACACCATATATTTT	CASSPARVSSGNTIYF
TRBJ1-1	TRBV29-1	.	.	14	TGCAGCGTATACGGACATCCAGTGAACACTGAAGCTTTCTTT	CSVYGHPVNTEAFF
TRBJ1-3	TRBV9	.	TRBD1	17	TGTGCCAGCAGCGCGACCCGGACAGGGGGCTCTGGAAACACCATATATTTT	CASSATRTGGSGNTIYF
TRBJ1-3	TRBV3-1/TRBV3-2	.	.	19	TGTGCCAGCAGCCAAGATCCTGGAGGGACTCCGGGCACTGGAAACACCATATATTTT	CASSQDPGGTPGTGNTIYF
TRBJ2-4	TRBV5-4	.	.	13	TGTGCCAGCAGCTCGGTTGGGGGGAACATTCAGTACTTC	CASSSVGGNIQYF